The 18 T cell receptor beta chains below were found in one sample sequenced in a study of identical twins. A single record per CDR3 protein comes from TCRdb applying MiXCR to the 5' RACE reads. The sample holds around 370,000 distinct CDR3 sequences, roughly 9% seen once. Sequencing input: naive T cells sorted from blood. The source of these receptors is a woman aged 45-65 years in good health.

This clonotype was seen a handful of times. The chain has TRBV20-1 and TRBJ1-2, with D maybe TRBD1 (5 bases). The length of the CDR3 is 14 residues. V shed 0 bases and J shed 4 bases, with 12 bases lying between them. CDR1 DFQATT and CDR2 SNEGSKA come from the germline V gene (reference sequence). CDR3 sequence: CSAREGTWGYGYTF. For the CDR3, the DNA is TGCAGTGCTAGAGAAGGGACCTGGGGCTATGGCTACACCTTC.

In nucleotides, the CDR3 is TGCAGTGCTACTAGCGGGAGGGCCAACAATGAGCAGTTCTTC. It translates to CSATSGRANNEQFF. V usage is TRBV20-1 and J usage is TRBJ2-1; 12 nucleotides match TRBD2. Germline V lookup: CDR1 DFQATT, CDR2 SNEGSKA (reference sequence). The CDR3 runs 14 residues. V dropped 4 bases and J dropped 5; count of bases not matched to a gene: 3.

The table lists this clonotype with a few counts. V gene TRBV13 combines with J gene TRBJ2-1; tentatively, D is TRBD1 or TRBD2 (5 bases each). CDR1 PRHDT and CDR2 FYEKMQ come from the germline V gene (reference sequence). Trimming removed 5 bases from V and 7 bases from J, with 21 bases in between. This CDR3 is built from 16 residues. The CDR3 DNA is TGTGCCAGCAGCCTTGGGCCCGGGACCCCCACGAATGAGCAGTTCTTC. It specifies CASSLGPGTPTNEQFF.

This clonotype appeared a few times. This chain joins TRBV24-1 and TRBJ2-5; 10 nucleotides line up with TRBD2. The CDR3 runs 17 residues. V lost 4 bases and J lost 1; bases outside the gene matches: 8. Germline CDR1 and CDR2: KGHDR and SFDVKD. CDR3: CATSEGRLAGPQETQYF. CDR3 nucleotides: TGTGCCACCAGTGAAGGACGACTAGCGGGCCCCCAAGAGACCCAGTACTTC.

In its sample, this clonotype was seen many times. The rearrangement links TRBV5-1 to TRBJ2-7; maybe TRBD2 (6 bases). CDR3 size: 13 residues. Deletions cut 0 bases from V and 7 bases from J, with 11 bases between. CDR1 is SGHRS and CDR2 is YFSETQ in the germline V gene. CDR3 nucleotides: TGCGCCAGCAGCTTGGAAGGGAGGTATGAGCAGTACTTC. Translated: CASSLEGRYEQYF.

This chain links TRBV12-5 with TRBJ1-1; 7 bases agree with TRBD1. V lost 6 bases, J lost 0 bases, and 4 bases stayed unmatched. Germline V gives CDR1 LGHNT, CDR2 FRNRAP. The CDR3 totals 14 residues. CDR3 amino acids: CASGPGQLNTEAFF. The CDR3 DNA sequence: TGTGCTAGTGGCCCGGGACAGCTGAACACTGAAGCTTTCTTT.

This clonotype was seen only a few times. This chain connects TRBV5-1 to TRBJ1-1; D not certain. In germline, CDR1 is SGHRS, CDR2 YFSETQ. With 0 bases removed from V and 3 bases from J, the gap between germline ends came to 12 bases. The CDR3 runs to 15 residues. The CDR3, as DNA: TGCGCCAGCAGCTTGGCCGGCGGAGCTTACACTGAAGCTTTCTTT. Protein sequence: CASSLAGGAYTEAFF.

The sample holds a few counts of this clonotype. The chain recombines TRBV27 with TRBJ2-3; 13 bases are a match to TRBD2. The CDR3 has 19 amino acids. CDR1 and CDR2 from the germline V gene are MNHEY and SMNVEV (reference sequence). V was pared by 5 bases and J by 5 bases, with 16 bases of the junction left unmatched. The CDR3 reads CASSLTPIRLAGGLDTQYF. The CDR3 nucleotides are TGTGCCAGCAGTCTTACCCCAATACGACTAGCGGGGGGACTAGATACGCAGTATTTT.

In this sample, this clonotype turned up a few times. This chain uses TRBV5-1 with TRBJ2-5; D not resolved. Germline lookup yields CDR1 SGHRS and CDR2 YFSETQ. The ends were cut back, 4 bases at V and 5 bases at J, with 9 bases in the middle. The CDR3 is 12 amino acids. The CDR3 loop reads CASSRDRETQYF. The DNA for the CDR3 is TGCGCCAGCAGCCGCGATCGGGAGACCCAGTACTTC.

The V call is TRBV19, the J call TRBJ2-1; 8 nucleotides match TRBD2. The CDR3 contains 12 residues. The trim removed 4 bases at V and 16 bases at J, leaving 9 bases unmatched. Germline-derived CDR1 and CDR2 are LNHDA and SQIVND (reference sequence). CDR3 protein: CASSTIGTSNFF. For the CDR3, the DNA is TGTGCCAGTAGTACTATCGGGACTAGTAATTTCTTC.

This clonotype was recorded a few times. The CDR3 sequence: CASSPSSGITQETQYF. CDR3 sequence (DNA): TGTGCCAGCAGTCCCTCTAGCGGGATCACACAAGAGACCCAGTACTTC. The chain links TRBV12-3 or TRBV12-4 to TRBJ2-5, with 9 bases matching TRBD2. The CDR3 runs to 16 residues. The J segment lost 2 bases and the V segment lost 5 bases, leaving 9 bases of the junction unmatched.

This clonotype appeared a few times. The rearrangement uses TRBV5-8 and TRBJ2-1; D ambiguous. CDR1 and CDR2 (germline): SGHTS, YDEGEE. V lost 4 bases and J lost 5, with 10 bases in between. The CDR3 runs 13 residues. This CDR3 is CASSPLPNNEQFF. In nucleotides, the CDR3 is TGTGCCAGCAGCCCTCTCCCGAACAATGAGCAGTTCTTC.

This chain connects TRBV20-1 to TRBJ1-5, with 8 nucleotides matching TRBD1. CDR1 is DFQATT and CDR2 is SNEGSKA in the germline V gene (reference sequence). V lost 6 bases, J lost 4 bases, and 2 bases stayed unmatched. This CDR3 is 12 amino acids long. CDR3 sequence: CSAHRGNQPQHF. CDR3 DNA sequence: TGCAGTGCCCACAGGGGGAATCAGCCCCAGCATTTT.

In this sample, this clonotype turned up a few times. The chain employs TRBV7-9 and TRBJ2-5, with D maybe TRBD2 (5 bases). Per germline, CDR1 SEHNR and CDR2 FQNEAQ (reference sequence). The CDR3 consists of 17 residues. Trimming removed 2 bases from V and 0 bases from J, with 16 bases in between. The CDR3 DNA follows: TGTGCCAGCAGCTTATCCTCGGGGAGTTTCTACCAAGAGACCCAGTACTTC. Its protein product is CASSLSSGSFYQETQYF.

The table lists this clonotype with a few counts. The genes are TRBV11-2 and TRBJ2-4; no reliable D call. The CDR3 loop spans 14 amino acids. CDR1 is SGHAT and CDR2 is FQNNGV in the germline V gene. The germline V and J ends were trimmed by 5 bases and 3 bases, with 11 bases remaining between them. The CDR3 DNA is TGTGCCAGCAGCCTAAGCGCGAGCAAAAACATTCAGTACTTC. Encoded protein: CASSLSASKNIQYF.

This clonotype was detected only a few times. V is TRBV3-1 and J is TRBJ2-1; a possible D gene is TRBD2 (5 bases). The CDR3 sequence is 16 residues long. V was cut by 2 bases and J by 4 bases, with 15 bases left in between. Per the germline V gene, CDR1 is LGHDT and CDR2 is YNNKEL (reference sequence). The CDR3 sequence: CASSQPLATLYNEQFF. CDR3 DNA sequence: TGTGCCAGCAGCCAACCGTTAGCGACCCTATACAATGAGCAGTTCTTC.

The genes are TRBV11-2 and TRBJ2-1; a possible D gene is TRBD1 (5 bases). The CDR3 spans 14 residues. Trimming pared 7 bases from V and 4 bases from J, leaving 14 bases between. Per the germline V gene, CDR1 is SGHAT and CDR2 is FQNNGV. CDR3 in DNA: TGTGCCAGCACCCAGGGCCGGTTGTACAATGAGCAGTTCTTC. The encoded protein is CASTQGRLYNEQFF.

The sample holds a few counts of this clonotype. The rearrangement uses TRBV12-3 or TRBV12-4 and TRBJ2-1; D uncertain. V dropped 2 bases and J dropped 4 bases, with 9 bases sitting between them. The CDR3 has 14 residues. The CDR3 is CASSLPPEYNEQFF. The CDR3 DNA reads TGTGCCAGCAGTTTACCACCCGAATACAATGAGCAGTTCTTC.